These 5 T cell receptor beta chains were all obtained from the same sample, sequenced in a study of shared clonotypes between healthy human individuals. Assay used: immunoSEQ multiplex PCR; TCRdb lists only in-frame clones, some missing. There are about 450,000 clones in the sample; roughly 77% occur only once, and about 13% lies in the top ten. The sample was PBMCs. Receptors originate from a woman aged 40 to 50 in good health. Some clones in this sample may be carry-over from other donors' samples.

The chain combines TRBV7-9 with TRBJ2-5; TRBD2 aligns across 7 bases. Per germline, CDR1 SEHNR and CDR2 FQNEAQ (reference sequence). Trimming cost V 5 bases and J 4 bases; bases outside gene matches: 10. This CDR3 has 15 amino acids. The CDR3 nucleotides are TGTGCCAGCAGCCTCCGACTTGGGAGGGCAGAGACCCAGTACTTC. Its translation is CASSLRLGRAETQYF.

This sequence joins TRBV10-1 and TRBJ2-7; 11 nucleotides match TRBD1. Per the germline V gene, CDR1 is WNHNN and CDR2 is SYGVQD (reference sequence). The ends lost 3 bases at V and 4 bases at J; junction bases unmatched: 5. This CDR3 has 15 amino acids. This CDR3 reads CASSDWDRGGYEQYF. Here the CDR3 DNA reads TGCGCCAGCAGTGATTGGGACAGGGGGGGATACGAGCAGTACTTC.

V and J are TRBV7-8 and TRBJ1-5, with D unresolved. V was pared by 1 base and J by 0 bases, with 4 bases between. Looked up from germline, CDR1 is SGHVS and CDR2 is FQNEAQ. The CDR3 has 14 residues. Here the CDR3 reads CASSLGLSNQPQHF. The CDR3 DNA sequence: TGTGCCAGCAGCTTAGGACTTAGCAATCAGCCCCAGCATTTT.

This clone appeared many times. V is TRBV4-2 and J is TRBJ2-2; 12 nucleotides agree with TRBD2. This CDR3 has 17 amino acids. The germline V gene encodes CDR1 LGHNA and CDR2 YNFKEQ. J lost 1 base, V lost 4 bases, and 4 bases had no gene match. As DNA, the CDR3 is TGTGCCAGCAGCCCCTCGGGACTAGCGGGGAACACCGGGGAGCTGTTTTTT. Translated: CASSPSGLAGNTGELFF.

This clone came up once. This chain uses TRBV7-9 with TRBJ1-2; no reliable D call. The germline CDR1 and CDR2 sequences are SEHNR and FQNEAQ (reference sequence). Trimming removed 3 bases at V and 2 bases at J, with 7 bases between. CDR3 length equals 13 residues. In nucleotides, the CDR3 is TGTGCCAGCAGCTTTGGCAGCAACTATGGCTACACCTTC. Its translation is CASSFGSNYGYTF.